The 10 T cell receptor beta chains given below trace back to one sample, sequenced in a study of T cells expressing NK-cell markers. TCRdb re-called the 5' RACE reads and shows each CDR3 protein once, DNA omitted. The table lists fewer than 400,000 distinct CDR3 sequences. The sample was blood T cells: a sorted CD56 or NKG2C T cell subset, CD4+ or CD8+ T cells, or bulk PBMC T cells (not recorded which). The receptors come from a woman aged 50 to 65 in good health.

The rearrangement joins TRBV13 to TRBJ2-1; TCRdb reports TRBD1, a call that lacks DNA to check it against. This CDR3 has 13 amino acids. Germline CDR1 PRHDT, CDR2 FYEKMQ (reference sequence). The CDR3 spells CASSPSPIHEQFF.

The chain combines TRBV20-1 with TRBJ1-1. Germline V CDR1 and CDR2: DFQATT, SNEGSKA (reference sequence). The CDR3 consists of 12 residues. This CDR3 is CSASLENTEAFF.

The chain links TRBV5-1 to TRBJ2-6. From germline, CDR1 is SGHRS and CDR2 YFSETQ. The CDR3 spans 15 residues. This chain's CDR3 is CASSSQGSGANVLTF.

The chain uses TRBV10-3 and TRBJ2-5; TCRdb gives TRBD2 as the D gene, but with no DNA this cannot be confirmed. Per the germline V gene, CDR1 is ENHRY and CDR2 is SYGVKD. CDR3 length equals 13 residues. The chain's CDR3 is CATVAGEGETQYF.

V is TRBV7-8 and J is TRBJ1-4; TCRdb's D gene call, TRBD1, goes unchecked for lack of DNA. CDR3 length equals 17 residues. Germline V gives CDR1 SGHVS, CDR2 FQNEAQ. The chain's CDR3 is CASSLGPGGATNEKLFF.

J is TRBJ2-2 and V is TRBV5-1; with no DNA, the TCRdb D assignment of TRBD1 cannot be verified. CDR1 is SGHRS and CDR2 is YFSETQ in the germline V gene. The CDR3 consists of 15 residues. The CDR3 is CASSPVDRGTGELFF. Filled out from reference TRBV5-1 and TRBJ2-2, the complete variable domain reads KAGVTQTPRYLIKTRGQQVTLSCSPISGHRSVSWYQQTPGQGLQFLFEYFSETQRNKGNFPGRFSGRQFSNSRSEMNVSTLELGDSALYLCASSPVDRGTGELFFGEGSRLTVL.

The CDR3 protein is CSVDLQKYGYTF. The rearrangement links TRBV29-1 to TRBJ1-2. Per germline, CDR1 SQVTM and CDR2 ANQGSEA. This CDR3 region has 12 residues.

The chain recombines TRBV7-7 with TRBJ2-1; TCRdb outputs TRBD2, but without DNA this stays unchecked. This CDR3 spans 15 amino acids. Germline V CDR1 and CDR2: SSHAT, FNYEAQ (reference sequence). The CDR3 reads CASSLGGSGSNEQFF.

The rearrangement uses TRBV3-1 and TRBJ2-1. Germline lookup yields CDR1 LGHDT and CDR2 YNNKEL (reference sequence). The CDR3 has 13 amino acids. CDR3 in amino acids: CASSQVVDNEQFF.

The chain couples TRBV20-1 to TRBJ1-5; TCRdb names TRBD1, which stays unverified in the absence of DNA. The CDR3 totals 13 residues. Germline CDR1 and CDR2: DFQATT and SNEGSKA (reference sequence). CDR3 sequence: CSAETGAHQPQHF.